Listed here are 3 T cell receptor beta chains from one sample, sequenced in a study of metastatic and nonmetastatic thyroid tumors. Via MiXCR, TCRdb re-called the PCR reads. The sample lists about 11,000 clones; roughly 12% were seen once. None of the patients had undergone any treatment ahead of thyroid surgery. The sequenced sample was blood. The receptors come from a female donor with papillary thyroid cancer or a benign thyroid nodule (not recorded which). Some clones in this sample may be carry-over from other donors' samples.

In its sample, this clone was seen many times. The CDR3 is CASSPRLVQETQYF. CDR3 sequence (DNA): TGCGCCAGCAGCCCAAGACTAGTACAAGAGACCCAGTACTTC. This chain joins TRBV5-1 and TRBJ2-5; weak D call: TRBD2 (6 bases). V lost 4 bases and J lost 2, with 12 bases in between. This CDR3 comprises 14 residues. Germline CDR1 reads SGHRS; CDR2 reads YFSETQ.

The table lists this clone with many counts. This CDR3 reads CASSSPAGMDTGELFF. For the CDR3, the DNA is TGTGCCAGCAGCTCCCCGGCAGGGATGGACACCGGGGAGCTGTTTTTT. The chain carries TRBV7-6 and TRBJ2-2; tentative D call: TRBD1 (5 bases). V lost 4 bases to trimming and J lost 3 bases, with 15 bases between them. The CDR3 sequence is 16 residues long. The germline V gene has CDR1 SGHVS and CDR2 FNYEAQ.

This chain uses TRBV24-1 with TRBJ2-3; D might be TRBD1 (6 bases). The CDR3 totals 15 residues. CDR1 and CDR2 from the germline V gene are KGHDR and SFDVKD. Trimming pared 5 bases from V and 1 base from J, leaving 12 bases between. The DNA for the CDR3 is TGTGCCACCAGTGGTTGGACAGCCGGCACAGATACGCAGTATTTT. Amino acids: CATSGWTAGTDTQYF.